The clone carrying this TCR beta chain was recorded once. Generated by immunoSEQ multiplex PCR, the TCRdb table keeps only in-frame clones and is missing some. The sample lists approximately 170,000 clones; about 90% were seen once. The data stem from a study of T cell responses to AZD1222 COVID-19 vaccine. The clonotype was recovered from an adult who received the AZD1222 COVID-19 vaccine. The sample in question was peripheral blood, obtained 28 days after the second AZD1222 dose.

CDR3 sequence: CASSHMYGTQYF. The CDR3 region has the DNA TGTGCCAGCAGCCATATGTATGGAACCCAGTACTTC. The rearrangement links TRBV7-9 to TRBJ2-5; D gene ambiguous. CDR3 length: 12 amino acids. Germline CDR1 SEHNR, CDR2 FQNEAQ (reference sequence). V lost 5 bases and J 8 bases, leaving 12 bases between the germline ends.